A single sample is the source of the 3 T cell receptor beta chains below, sequenced in a study of cytomegalovirus exposure and HLA in healthy donors. Vbeta (60) and Jbeta (13) primers were used in the PCR. This table comes from immunoSEQ multiplex PCR, and its TCRdb copy is limited to in-frame clones, with some not included. Of about 130,000 clones listed, roughly four fifths are singletons. The sample was PBMCs. These TCRs come from a woman aged 50 to 60 in good health and CMV-seronegative.

The V and J genes are TRBV6-5 and TRBJ2-1; 9 positions match TRBD2. The CDR3 spans 15 residues. The germline CDR1 and CDR2 sequences are MNHEY and SVGAGI. Trimming took 6 bases from V and 6 from J; bases not matched to a gene: 9. CDR3 DNA sequence: TGTGCCAGCAGACTGAAACTAGCGGGCACCAATGAGCAGTTCTTC. Its protein product is CASRLKLAGTNEQFF.

The genes are TRBV29-1 and TRBJ2-5, with 8 bases fitting TRBD2. With the DNA end fitting TRBJ2-7 better, the J assignment may be wrong. Germline V lookup: CDR1 SQVTM, CDR2 ANQGSEA. This CDR3 region has 12 residues. The CDR3 region is CSVVAGRYEQYF. For the CDR3, the DNA is TGCAGCGTTGTAGCGGGGCGGTACGAGCAGTACTTC.

About this clone: At the DNA level, this CDR3 is encoded by other sequences in the same sample as well. The chain recombines TRBV6-5 with TRBJ1-1; D may be TRBD1 (5 bases). CDR1 is MNHEY, CDR2 SVGAGI, per germline. The CDR3 extends over 13 amino acids. Trimming pared 2 bases from V and 3 bases from J, leaving 7 bases between. The CDR3 DNA reads as TGTGCCAGCAGTTACCGGGGGGACACTGAAGCTTTCTTT. Residues: CASSYRGDTEAFF.